The 10 T cell receptor beta chains below all came from one sample that was sequenced in a study of T cell changes during pregnancy in multiple sclerosis. Libraries were prepared by immunoSEQ multiplex PCR; TCRdb keeps only in-frame clonotypes and omits some of them. The table has 65,000 to 80,000 clones, approximately 94% seen once; the top ten hold around 0.22%. The material was CD4+ T cells from peripheral blood mononuclear cells, obtained before pregnancy. The receptors come from a female donor with multiple sclerosis, enrolled in a pregnancy study.

The chain carries TRBV5-6 and TRBJ2-7; 8 bases line up with TRBD1. Per germline, CDR1 SGHDT and CDR2 YYEEEE. V lost 0 bases and J lost 2; bases outside the gene matches: 1. The CDR3 covers 14 residues. The CDR3 nucleotides are TGTGCCAGCAGCTTGGCAGGGGGCGCCTACGAGCAGTACTTC. Protein product: CASSLAGGAYEQYF.

The chain uses TRBV12-2 and TRBJ2-2; TRBD1, as called in the table, went unchecked against the DNA. TRBV12-2 is an annotated pseudogene. The CDR3 covers 17 residues. CDR3 sequence: CASRSRRRTGGRGELFF. Written as DNA, the CDR3 is TGTGCAAGTCGCTCACGCAGACGGACAGGGGGCAGGGGGGAGCTGTTTTTT.

This clone came up a few times. The chain uses TRBV9 and TRBJ2-1; a possible D gene is TRBD1 (5 bases). The CDR3 runs to 15 residues. Germline CDR1 is SGDLS and CDR2 is YYNGEE. V gave up 3 bases and J gave up 0 bases, with 10 bases separating them. The CDR3 spells CASSETESSYNEQFF. Written as DNA, the CDR3 is TGTGCCAGCAGCGAGACAGAGAGCTCCTACAATGAGCAGTTCTTC.

This sequence joins TRBV27 and TRBJ2-1, with 7 nucleotides matching TRBD1. The CDR3 has 16 amino acids. V was clipped by 0 bases and J by 6 bases; unmatched bases: 8. Germline assignment: CDR1 MNHEY and CDR2 SMNVEV (reference sequence). The CDR3 coding sequence is TGTGCCAGCAGTTTATCGGGACAGAGGTCCGGCAATGAGCAGTTCTTC. Its translation is CASSLSGQRSGNEQFF.

This chain joins TRBV6-1 and TRBJ2-5; D call uncertain. Between the trimmed V and J ends, which lost 4 bases and 5 bases, there was a span of 8 bases. From germline, CDR1 is MNHNS and CDR2 SASEGT. The CDR3 is 12 residues long. CDR3 protein: CASSVLWETQYF. CDR3 nucleotide sequence: TGTGCCAGCAGTGTACTCTGGGAGACCCAGTACTTC.

The chain couples TRBV28 to TRBJ1-5; D unclear. Germline values: CDR1 MDHEN, CDR2 SYDVKM. The CDR3 spans 15 residues. Trimming cost V 1 base and J 2 bases, with 9 bases left between them. CDR3 coding DNA: TGTGCCAGCAGTTTATTGACAAGTGGCAATCAGCCCCAGCATTTT. This gives the protein CASSLLTSGNQPQHF.

The genes are TRBV2 and TRBJ2-1, with TRBD2 identical over 8 bases. Germline assignment: CDR1 SNHLY and CDR2 FYNNEI. V lost 8 bases, J lost 1 base, and 10 bases stayed unmatched. The CDR3 length is 16 residues. CDR3 in amino acids: CASAYLSGGSYNEQFF. The CDR3 DNA reads TGTGCCAGCGCTTACCTCAGCGGGGGTTCCTACAATGAGCAGTTCTTC. Drawing the rest from reference TRBV2 and TRBJ2-1, the complete variable domain is EPEVTQTPSHQVTQMGQEVILRCVPISNHLYFYWYRQILGQKVEFLVSFYNNEISEKSEIFDDQFSVERPDGSNFTLKIRSTKLEDSAMYFCASAYLSGGSYNEQFFGPGTRLTVL.

The chain recombines TRBV7-9 with TRBJ1-2; a possible D gene is TRBD1 (5 bases). V lost 1 base and J lost 3, with 12 bases in between. The germline CDR1 and CDR2 sequences are SEHNR and FQNEAQ (reference sequence). There are 15 residues in the CDR3. The CDR3 coding sequence is TGTGCCAGCAGCTTAGGGGCCGGGGGAGACTATGGCTACACCTTC. It specifies CASSLGAGGDYGYTF.

The J gene is TRBJ1-5, the V gene TRBV27; unclear D gene. The CDR3 sequence is 16 residues long. V shed 5 bases and J shed 0 bases, with 14 bases lying between them. CDR1 is MNHEY and CDR2 is SMNVEV in the germline V gene (reference sequence). The CDR3 DNA sequence: TGTGCCAGCAGTCCGCTTGGCGGGTATAGCAATCAGCCCCAGCATTTT. It yields the protein CASSPLGGYSNQPQHF.

This chain links TRBV6-4 with TRBJ2-2, with 7 bases aligning to TRBD1. CDR1 and CDR2 from the germline V gene are MRHNA and SNTAGT. The CDR3 spans 14 residues. The V and J ends lost 6 bases and 0 bases, in that order; junction bases with no gene match: 1. As DNA, the CDR3 is TGTGCCAGCAGCGGACAGGCGAACACCGGGGAGCTGTTTTTT. Translation gives CASSGQANTGELFF.